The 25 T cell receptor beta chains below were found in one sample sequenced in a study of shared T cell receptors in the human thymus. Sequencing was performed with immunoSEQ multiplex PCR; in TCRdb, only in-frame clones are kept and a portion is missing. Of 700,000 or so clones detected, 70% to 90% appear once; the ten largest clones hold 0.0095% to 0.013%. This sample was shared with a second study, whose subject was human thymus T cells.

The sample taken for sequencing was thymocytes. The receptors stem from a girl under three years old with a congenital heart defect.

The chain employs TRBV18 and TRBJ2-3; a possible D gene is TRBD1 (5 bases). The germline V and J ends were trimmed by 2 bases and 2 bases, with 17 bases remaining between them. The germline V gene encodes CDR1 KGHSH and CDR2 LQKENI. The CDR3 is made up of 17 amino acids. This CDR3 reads CASSPEVPTDSTDTQYF. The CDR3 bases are TGTGCCAGCTCACCAGAAGTCCCGACAGACTCCACAGATACGCAGTATTTT.

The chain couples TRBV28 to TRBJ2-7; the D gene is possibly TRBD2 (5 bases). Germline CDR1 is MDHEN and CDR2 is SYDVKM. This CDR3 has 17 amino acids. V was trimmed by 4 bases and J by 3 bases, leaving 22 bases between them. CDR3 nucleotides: TGTGCCAGCAGTTCCTTGAGGATCGGGGTTAAAGTCTACGAGCAGTACTTC. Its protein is CASSSLRIGVKVYEQYF. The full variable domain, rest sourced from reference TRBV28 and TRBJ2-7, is DVKVTQSSRYLVKRTGEKVFLECVQDMDHENMFWYRQDPGLGLRLIYFSYDVKMKEKGDIPEGYSVSREKKERFSLILESASTNQTSMYLCASSSLRIGVKVYEQYFGPGTRLTVT.

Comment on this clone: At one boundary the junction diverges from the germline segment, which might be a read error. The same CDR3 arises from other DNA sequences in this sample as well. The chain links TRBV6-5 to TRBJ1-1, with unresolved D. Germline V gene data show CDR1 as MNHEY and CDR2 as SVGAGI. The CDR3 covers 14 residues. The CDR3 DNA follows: TGTGCCAGCAGCTACTCGACGGCGGGTACTGAAGCTTTCTTT. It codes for CASSYSTAGTEAFF.

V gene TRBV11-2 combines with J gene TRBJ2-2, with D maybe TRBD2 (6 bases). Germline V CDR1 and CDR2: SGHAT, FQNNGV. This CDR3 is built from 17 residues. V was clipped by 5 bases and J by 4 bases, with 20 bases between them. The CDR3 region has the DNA TGTGCCAGCAGCGCCCCCAGCGGGCCATATCTCACCGGGGAGCTGTTTTTT. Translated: CASSAPSGPYLTGELFF.

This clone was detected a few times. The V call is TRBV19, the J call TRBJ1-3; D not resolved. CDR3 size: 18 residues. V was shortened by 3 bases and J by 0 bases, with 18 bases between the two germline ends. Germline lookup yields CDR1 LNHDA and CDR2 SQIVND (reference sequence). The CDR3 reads CASSMGWREIPSGNTIYF. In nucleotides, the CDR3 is TGTGCCAGTAGTATGGGTTGGAGGGAGATACCCTCTGGAAACACCATATATTTT.

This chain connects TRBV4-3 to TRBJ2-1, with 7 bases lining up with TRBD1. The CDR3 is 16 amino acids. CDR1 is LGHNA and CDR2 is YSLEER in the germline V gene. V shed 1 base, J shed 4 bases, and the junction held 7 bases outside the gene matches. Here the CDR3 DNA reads TGCGCCAGCAGCCAAGGAAGTGGGACAGCTTACAATGAGCAGTTCTTC. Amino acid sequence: CASSQGSGTAYNEQFF.

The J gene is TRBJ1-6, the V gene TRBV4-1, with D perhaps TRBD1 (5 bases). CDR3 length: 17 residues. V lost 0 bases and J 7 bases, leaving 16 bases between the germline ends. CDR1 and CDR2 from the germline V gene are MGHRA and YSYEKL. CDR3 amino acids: CASSQEGSETANSPLHF. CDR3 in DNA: TGCGCCAGCAGCCAAGAGGGGTCCGAGACAGCCAATTCACCCCTCCACTTT.

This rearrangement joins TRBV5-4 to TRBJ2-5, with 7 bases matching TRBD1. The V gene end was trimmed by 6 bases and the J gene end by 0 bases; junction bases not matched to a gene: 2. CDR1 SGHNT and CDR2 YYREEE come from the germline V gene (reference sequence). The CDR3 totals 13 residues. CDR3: CASNTGDQETQYF. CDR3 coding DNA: TGTGCCAGCAACACAGGGGACCAAGAGACCCAGTACTTC. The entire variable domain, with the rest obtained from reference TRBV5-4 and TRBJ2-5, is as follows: ETGVTQSPTHLIKTRGQQVTLRCSSQSGHNTVSWYQQALGQGPQFIFQYYREEENGRGNFPPRFSGLQFPNYSSELNVNALELDDSALYLCASNTGDQETQYFGPGTRLLVL.

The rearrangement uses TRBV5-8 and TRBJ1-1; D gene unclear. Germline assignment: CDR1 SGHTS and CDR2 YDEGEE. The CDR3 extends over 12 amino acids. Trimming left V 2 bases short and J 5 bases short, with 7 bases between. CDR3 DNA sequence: TGTGCCAGCAGCTTTTTTTTAACTGAAGCTTTCTTT. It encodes CASSFFLTEAFF.

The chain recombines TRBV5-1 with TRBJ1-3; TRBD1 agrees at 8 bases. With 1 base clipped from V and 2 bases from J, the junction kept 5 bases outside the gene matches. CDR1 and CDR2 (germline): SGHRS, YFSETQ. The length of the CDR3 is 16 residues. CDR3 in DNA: TGCGCCAGCAGCTTGACAGGGGGTAATCCTGGAAACACCATATATTTT. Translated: CASSLTGGNPGNTIYF.

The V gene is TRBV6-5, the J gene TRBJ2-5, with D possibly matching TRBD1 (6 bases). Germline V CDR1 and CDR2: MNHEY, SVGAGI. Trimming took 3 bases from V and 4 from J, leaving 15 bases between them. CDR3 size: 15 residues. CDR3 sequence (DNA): TGTGCCAGCAGTTATGGGAACAGGGTGGCAGAGACCCAGTACTTC. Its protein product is CASSYGNRVAETQYF.

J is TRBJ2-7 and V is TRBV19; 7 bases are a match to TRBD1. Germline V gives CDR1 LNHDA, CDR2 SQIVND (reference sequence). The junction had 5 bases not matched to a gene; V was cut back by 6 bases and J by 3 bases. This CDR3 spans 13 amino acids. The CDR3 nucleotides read TGTGCCAGTAGGTACCGGGACAGCTACGAGCAGTACTTC. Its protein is CASRYRDSYEQYF.

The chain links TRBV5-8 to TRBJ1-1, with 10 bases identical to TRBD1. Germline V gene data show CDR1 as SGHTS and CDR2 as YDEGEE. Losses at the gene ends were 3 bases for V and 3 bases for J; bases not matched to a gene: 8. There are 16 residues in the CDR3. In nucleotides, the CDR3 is TGTGCCAGCAGCTGGGGGACAGGGGTTACCTACACTGAAGCTTTCTTT. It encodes CASSWGTGVTYTEAFF.

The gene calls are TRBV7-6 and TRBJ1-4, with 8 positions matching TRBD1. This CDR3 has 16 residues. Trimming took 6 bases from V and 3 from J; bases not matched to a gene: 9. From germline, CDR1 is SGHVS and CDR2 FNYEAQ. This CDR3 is CASSRNQGASNEKLFF. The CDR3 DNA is TGTGCCAGCAGTCGAAACCAGGGGGCGTCTAATGAAAAACTGTTTTTT.

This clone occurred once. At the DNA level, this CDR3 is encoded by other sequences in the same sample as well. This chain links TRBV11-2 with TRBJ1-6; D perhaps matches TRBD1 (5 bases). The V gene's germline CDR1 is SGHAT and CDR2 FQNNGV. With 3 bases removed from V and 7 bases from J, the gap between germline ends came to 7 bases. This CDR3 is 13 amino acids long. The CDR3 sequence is CASSLAGNSPLHF. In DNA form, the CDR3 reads TGTGCCAGCAGCTTGGCAGGGAATTCACCCCTCCACTTT.

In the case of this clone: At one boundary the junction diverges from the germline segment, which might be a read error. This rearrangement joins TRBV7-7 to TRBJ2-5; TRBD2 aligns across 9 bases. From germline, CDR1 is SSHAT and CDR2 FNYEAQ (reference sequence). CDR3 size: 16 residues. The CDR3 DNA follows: TGTGCTAGCAGCTTGCGGCGGGGGGGACGTCAAGAGACCCAGTACTTC. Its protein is CASSLRRGGRQETQYF.

CDR3 protein: CASSLSRAGGHPGDYGYTF. For the CDR3, the DNA is TGTGCCAGCAGTTTATCGAGAGCGGGAGGACACCCAGGGGACTATGGCTACACCTTC. This chain connects TRBV27 to TRBJ1-2; tentatively, D is TRBD1 (6 bases). With 0 bases removed from V and 3 bases from J, the gap between germline ends came to 23 bases. This CDR3 is 19 amino acids long. CDR1 MNHEY and CDR2 SMNVEV come from the germline V gene (reference sequence).

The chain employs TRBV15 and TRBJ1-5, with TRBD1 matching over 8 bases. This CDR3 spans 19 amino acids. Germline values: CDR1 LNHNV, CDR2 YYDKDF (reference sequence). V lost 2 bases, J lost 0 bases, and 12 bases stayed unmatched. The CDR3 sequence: CATSRLPGQEQYSNQPQHF. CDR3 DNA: TGTGCCACCAGCAGATTACCGGGACAGGAACAATATAGCAATCAGCCCCAGCATTTT. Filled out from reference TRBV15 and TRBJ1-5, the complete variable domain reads DAMVIQNPRYQVTQFGKPVTLSCSQTLNHNVMYWYQQKSSQAPKLLFHYYDKDFNNEADTPDNFQSRRPNTSFCFLDIRSPGLGDTAMYLCATSRLPGQEQYSNQPQHFGDGTRLSIL.

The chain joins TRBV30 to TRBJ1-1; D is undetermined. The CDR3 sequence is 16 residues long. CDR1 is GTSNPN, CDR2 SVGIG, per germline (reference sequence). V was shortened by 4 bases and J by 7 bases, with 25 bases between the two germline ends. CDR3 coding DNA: TGTGCCTGGACAGTGGATATTTCTGGGAATGGAGGTGAAGCTTTCTTT. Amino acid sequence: CAWTVDISGNGGEAFF.

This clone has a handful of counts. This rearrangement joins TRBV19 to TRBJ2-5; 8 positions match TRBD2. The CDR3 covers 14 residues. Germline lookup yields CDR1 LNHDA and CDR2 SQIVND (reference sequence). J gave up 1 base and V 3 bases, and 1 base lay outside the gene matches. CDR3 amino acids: CASSIRGGQETQYF. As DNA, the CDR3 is TGTGCCAGTAGTATCCGGGGGGGCCAAGAGACCCAGTACTTC.

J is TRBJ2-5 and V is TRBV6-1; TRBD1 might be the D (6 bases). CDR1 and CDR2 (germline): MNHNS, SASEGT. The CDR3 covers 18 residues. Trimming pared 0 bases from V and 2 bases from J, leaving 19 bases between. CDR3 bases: TGTGCCAGCAGTGAAGCCCCAAAACAGGGTTTAGGGCAAGAGACCCAGTACTTC. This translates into CASSEAPKQGLGQETQYF.

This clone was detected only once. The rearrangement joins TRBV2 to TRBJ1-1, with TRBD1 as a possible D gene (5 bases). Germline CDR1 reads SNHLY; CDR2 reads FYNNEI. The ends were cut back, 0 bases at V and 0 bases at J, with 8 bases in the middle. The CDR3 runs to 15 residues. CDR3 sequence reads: CASSEATAMNTEAFF. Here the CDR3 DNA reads TGTGCCAGCAGTGAAGCGACAGCAATGAACACTGAAGCTTTCTTT.

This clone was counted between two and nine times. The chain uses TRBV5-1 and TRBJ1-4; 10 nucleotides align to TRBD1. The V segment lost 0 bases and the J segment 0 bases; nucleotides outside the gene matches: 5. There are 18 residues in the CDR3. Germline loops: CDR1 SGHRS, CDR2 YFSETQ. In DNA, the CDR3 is TGCGCCAGCAGCTTGGCCGGGACAGGGGATGCAACTAATGAAAAACTGTTTTTT. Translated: CASSLAGTGDATNEKLFF.

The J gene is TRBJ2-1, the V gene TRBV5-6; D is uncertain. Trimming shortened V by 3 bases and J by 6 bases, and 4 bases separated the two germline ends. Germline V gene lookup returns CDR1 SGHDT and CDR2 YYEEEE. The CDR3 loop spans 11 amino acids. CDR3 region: CASSSINEQFF. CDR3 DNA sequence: TGTGCCAGCAGCTCAATCAATGAGCAGTTCTTC.

For the CDR3, the DNA is TGTGCCAGCAGTTTCTATGGTAGCGGGGGAGAGACCCAGTACTTC. The encoded protein is CASSFYGSGGETQYF. V gene TRBV28 combines with J gene TRBJ2-5; TRBD2 aligns across 9 bases. CDR1 and CDR2 (germline): MDHEN, SYDVKM. V trimming: 3 bases; J trimming: 4 bases; junction bases outside the gene matches: 6. The CDR3 consists of 15 residues. Variable domain in full (rest from reference TRBV28 and TRBJ2-5): DVKVTQSSRYLVKRTGEKVFLECVQDMDHENMFWYRQDPGLGLRLIYFSYDVKMKEKGDIPEGYSVSREKKERFSLILESASTNQTSMYLCASSFYGSGGETQYFGPGTRLLVL.